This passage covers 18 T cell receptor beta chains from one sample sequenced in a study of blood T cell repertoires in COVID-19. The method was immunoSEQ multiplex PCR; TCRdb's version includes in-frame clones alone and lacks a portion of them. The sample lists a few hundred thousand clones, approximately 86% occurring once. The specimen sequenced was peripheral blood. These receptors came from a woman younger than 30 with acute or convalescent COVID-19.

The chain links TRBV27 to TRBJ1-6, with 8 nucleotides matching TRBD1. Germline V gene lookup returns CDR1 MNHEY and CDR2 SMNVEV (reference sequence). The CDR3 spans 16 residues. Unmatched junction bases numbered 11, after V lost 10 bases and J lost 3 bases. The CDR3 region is CATKGLTGGYNSPLHF. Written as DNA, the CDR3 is TGTGCCACCAAAGGACTCACAGGGGGCTATAATTCACCCCTCCACTTT.

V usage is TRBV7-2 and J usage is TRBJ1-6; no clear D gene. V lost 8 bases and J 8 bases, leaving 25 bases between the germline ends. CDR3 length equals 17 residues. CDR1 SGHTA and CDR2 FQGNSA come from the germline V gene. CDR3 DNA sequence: TGTGCCAGCGGCCTACCGACAAGGCATCTTTATGATTCACCCCTCCACTTT. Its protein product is CASGLPTRHLYDSPLHF.

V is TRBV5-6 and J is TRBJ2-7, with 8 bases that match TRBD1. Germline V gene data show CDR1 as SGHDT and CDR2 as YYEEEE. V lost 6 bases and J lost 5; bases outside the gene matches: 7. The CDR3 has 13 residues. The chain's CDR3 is CASTEGTGHEQYF. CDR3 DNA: TGTGCCAGCACTGAGGGGACAGGCCACGAGCAGTACTTC. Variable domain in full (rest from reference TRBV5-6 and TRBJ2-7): DAGVTQSPTHLIKTRGQQVTLRCSPKSGHDTVSWYQQALGQGPQFIFQYYEEEERQRGNFPDRFSGHQFPNYSSELNVNALLLGDSALYLCASTEGTGHEQYFGPGTRLTVT.

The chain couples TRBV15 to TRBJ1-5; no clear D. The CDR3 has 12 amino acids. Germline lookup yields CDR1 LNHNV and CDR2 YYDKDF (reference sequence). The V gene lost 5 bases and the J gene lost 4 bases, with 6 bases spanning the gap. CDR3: CATSPRNQPQHF. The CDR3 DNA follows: TGTGCCACCAGCCCCAGGAATCAGCCCCAGCATTTT.

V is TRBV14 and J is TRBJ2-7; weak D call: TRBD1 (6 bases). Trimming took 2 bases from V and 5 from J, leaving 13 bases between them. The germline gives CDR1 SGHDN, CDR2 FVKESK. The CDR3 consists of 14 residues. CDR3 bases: TGTGCCAGCAGCCAACTAGGACAGCTCGACGAGCAGTACTTC. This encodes CASSQLGQLDEQYF. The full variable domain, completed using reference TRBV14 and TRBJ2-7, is EAGVTQFPSHSVIEKGQTVTLRCDPISGHDNLYWYRRVMGKEIKFLLHFVKESKQDESGMPNNRFLAERTGGTYSTLKVQPAELEDSGVYFCASSQLGQLDEQYFGPGTRLTVT.

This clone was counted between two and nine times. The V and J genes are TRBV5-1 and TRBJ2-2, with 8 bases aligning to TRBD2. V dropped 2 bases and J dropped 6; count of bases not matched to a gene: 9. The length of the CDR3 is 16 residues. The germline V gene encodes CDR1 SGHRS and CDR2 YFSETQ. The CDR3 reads CASSFLAGGLAGELFF. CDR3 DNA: TGCGCCAGCAGCTTTTTGGCGGGAGGTTTGGCCGGGGAGCTGTTTTTT. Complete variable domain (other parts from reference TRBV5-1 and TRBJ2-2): KAGVTQTPRYLIKTRGQQVTLSCSPISGHRSVSWYQQTPGQGLQFLFEYFSETQRNKGNFPGRFSGRQFSNSRSEMNVSTLELGDSALYLCASSFLAGGLAGELFFGEGSRLTVL.

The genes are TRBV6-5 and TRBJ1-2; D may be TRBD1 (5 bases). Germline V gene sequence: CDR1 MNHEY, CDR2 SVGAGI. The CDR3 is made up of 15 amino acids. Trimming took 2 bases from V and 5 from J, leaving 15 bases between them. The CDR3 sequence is CASSYVGWGRYGYTF. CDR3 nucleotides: TGTGCCAGCAGTTACGTCGGTTGGGGGAGGTATGGCTACACCTTC.

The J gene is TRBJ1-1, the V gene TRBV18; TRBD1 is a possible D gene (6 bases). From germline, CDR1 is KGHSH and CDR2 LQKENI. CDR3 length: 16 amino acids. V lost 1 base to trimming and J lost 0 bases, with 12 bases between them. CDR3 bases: TGTGCCAGCTCACCACGCAGGGAGGGGGTGAACACTGAAGCTTTCTTT. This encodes CASSPRREGVNTEAFF.

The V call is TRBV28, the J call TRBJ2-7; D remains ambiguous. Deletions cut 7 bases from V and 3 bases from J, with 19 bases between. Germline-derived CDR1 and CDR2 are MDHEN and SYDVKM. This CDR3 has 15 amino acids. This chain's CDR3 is CASTPPEATGYEQYF. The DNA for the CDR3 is TGTGCCAGCACTCCTCCAGAGGCTACGGGCTACGAGCAGTACTTC.

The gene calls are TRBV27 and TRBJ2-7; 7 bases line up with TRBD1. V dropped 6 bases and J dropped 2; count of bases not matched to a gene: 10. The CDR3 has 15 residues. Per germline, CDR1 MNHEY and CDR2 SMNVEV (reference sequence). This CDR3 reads CASRPTGVYPYEQYF. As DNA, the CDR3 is TGTGCCAGCAGACCAACAGGGGTGTATCCCTACGAGCAGTACTTC.

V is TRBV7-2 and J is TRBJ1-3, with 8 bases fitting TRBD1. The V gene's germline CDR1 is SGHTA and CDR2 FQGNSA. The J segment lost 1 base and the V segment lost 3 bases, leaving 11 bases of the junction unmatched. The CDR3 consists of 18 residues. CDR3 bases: TGTGCCAGCAGCTTTAAAGGGGGGGGACAGGTTTCTGGAAACACCATATATTTT. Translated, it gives CASSFKGGGQVSGNTIYF.

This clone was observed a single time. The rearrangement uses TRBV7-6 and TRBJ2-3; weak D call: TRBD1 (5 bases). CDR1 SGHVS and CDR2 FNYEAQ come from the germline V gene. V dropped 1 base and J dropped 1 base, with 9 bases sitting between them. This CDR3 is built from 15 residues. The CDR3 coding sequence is TGTGCCAGCAGCTTAGATCAGGGCGGCACAGATACGCAGTATTTT. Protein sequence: CASSLDQGGTDTQYF.

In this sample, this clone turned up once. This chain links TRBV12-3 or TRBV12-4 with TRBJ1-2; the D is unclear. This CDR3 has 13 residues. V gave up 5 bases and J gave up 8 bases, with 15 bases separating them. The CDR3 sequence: CASSPGENGGYTF. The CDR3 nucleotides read TGTGCCAGCAGTCCCGGGGAAAATGGAGGCTACACCTTC.

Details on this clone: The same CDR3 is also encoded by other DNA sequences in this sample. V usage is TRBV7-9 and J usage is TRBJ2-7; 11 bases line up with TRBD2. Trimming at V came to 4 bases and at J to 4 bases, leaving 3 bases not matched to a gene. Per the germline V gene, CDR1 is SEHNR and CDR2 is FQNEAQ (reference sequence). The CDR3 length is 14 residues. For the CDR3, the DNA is TGTGCCAGCAGCTCCGGGACTAGCGGATACGAGCAGTACTTC. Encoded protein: CASSSGTSGYEQYF.

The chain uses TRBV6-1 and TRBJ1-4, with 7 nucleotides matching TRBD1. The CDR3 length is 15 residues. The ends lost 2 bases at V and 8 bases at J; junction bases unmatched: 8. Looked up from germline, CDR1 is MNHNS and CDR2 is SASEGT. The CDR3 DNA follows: TGTGCCAGCAGTGAAATGGGCAGGGGGAGGGAAAAACTGTTTTTT. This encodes CASSEMGRGREKLFF.

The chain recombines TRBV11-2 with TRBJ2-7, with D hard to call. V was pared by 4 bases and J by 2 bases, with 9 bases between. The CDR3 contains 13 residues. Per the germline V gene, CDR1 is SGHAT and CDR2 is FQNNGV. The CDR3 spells CASSSKRAYEQYF. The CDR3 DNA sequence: TGTGCCAGCAGCTCCAAAAGAGCCTACGAGCAGTACTTC. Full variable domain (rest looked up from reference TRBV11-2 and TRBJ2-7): EAGVAQSPRYKIIEKRQSVAFWCNPISGHATLYWYQQILGQGPKLLIQFQNNGVVDDSQLPKDRFSAERLKGVDSTLKIQPAKLEDSAVYLCASSSKRAYEQYFGPGTRLTVT.

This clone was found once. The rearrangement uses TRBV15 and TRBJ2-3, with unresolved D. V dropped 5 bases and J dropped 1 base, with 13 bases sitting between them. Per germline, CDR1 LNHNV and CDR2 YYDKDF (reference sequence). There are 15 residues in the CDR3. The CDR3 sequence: CATSSREYGTDTQYF. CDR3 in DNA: TGTGCCACCAGCTCACGAGAGTATGGCACAGATACGCAGTATTTT.

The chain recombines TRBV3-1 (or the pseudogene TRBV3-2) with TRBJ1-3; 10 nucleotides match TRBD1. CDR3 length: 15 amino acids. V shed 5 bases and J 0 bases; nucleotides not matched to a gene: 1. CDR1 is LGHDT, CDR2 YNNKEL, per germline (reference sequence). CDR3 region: CASSRTGGSGNTIYF. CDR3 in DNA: TGTGCCAGCAGCAGGACAGGGGGCTCTGGAAACACCATATATTTT.